This TCR beta chain comes out of a study of blood T cell repertoires in COVID-19. Study in general: Acute-phase and convalescent COVID-19 samples originated in the United States, Italy and Spain. PBMCs, B-cell-depleted T cells, or T cells provided the cDNA or gDNA that made up the material.

Generated by immunoSEQ multiplex PCR, the TCRdb table keeps only in-frame clones and is missing some. The profile shows about 79,000 clones, 70% to 90% of them singletons. The receptor's source is a man aged 50 to 60 with active COVID-19. Sequencing was done on a sample of peripheral blood.

For the CDR3, the DNA is TGTGCCAGCAGGCCCTGGGTAGGAGGCAATGAGCAGTTCTTC. It translates to CASRPWVGGNEQFF. The chain employs TRBV28 and TRBJ2-1; D is perhaps TRBD2 (5 bases). In germline, CDR1 is MDHEN, CDR2 SYDVKM. The CDR3 sequence is 14 residues long. Trimming took 6 bases from V and 6 from J, leaving 15 bases between them.